This entry lists 11 T cell receptor beta chains sequenced from one sample in a study of T cell responses to AZD1222 COVID-19 vaccine. Using immunoSEQ multiplex PCR, the repertoire was profiled, and TCRdb retains in-frame clones only, with some absent. The sample records around 150,000 clones, roughly 91% being singletons. The input for sequencing was peripheral blood, taken 28 days after the second AZD1222 dose. These receptors originate from an adult who received the AZD1222 COVID-19 vaccine.

This chain connects TRBV7-2 to TRBJ1-2; TRBD1 is a possible D gene (6 bases). This CDR3 comprises 14 residues. V was clipped by 1 base and J by 7 bases, with 13 bases between them. Looked up from germline, CDR1 is SGHTA and CDR2 is FQGNSA. The CDR3 coding sequence is TGTGCCAGCAGCTTAGACCAGGGGATAGGTGGCTACACCTTC. Amino acid sequence: CASSLDQGIGGYTF.

This chain links TRBV7-9 with TRBJ1-2; weak D call: TRBD1 (5 bases). V dropped 4 bases and J dropped 4 bases, with 7 bases sitting between them. Germline V lookup: CDR1 SEHNR, CDR2 FQNEAQ (reference sequence). This CDR3 has 12 residues. CDR3: CASSSGGYGYTF. The CDR3 bases are TGTGCCAGCAGCTCGGGGGGCTATGGCTACACCTTC.

The genes are TRBV5-4 and TRBJ2-4; D is ambiguous. Per the germline V gene, CDR1 is SGHNT and CDR2 is YYREEE (reference sequence). The CDR3 totals 15 residues. The V end lost 0 bases, the J end lost 0 bases, and 7 bases lay between the germline ends. CDR3 DNA sequence: TGTGCCAGCAGCTTGGGCCAGCTAGCCAAAAACATTCAGTACTTC. Encoded protein: CASSLGQLAKNIQYF. The full variable domain, its missing parts supplied by reference TRBV5-4 and TRBJ2-4, is ETGVTQSPTHLIKTRGQQVTLRCSSQSGHNTVSWYQQALGQGPQFIFQYYREEENGRGNFPPRFSGLQFPNYSSELNVNALELDDSALYLCASSLGQLAKNIQYFGAGTRLSVL.

The CDR3 region has the DNA TGTGCCAGCAGTGTCGGGACAGGGGATTTCGCTGAAGCTTTCTTT. Amino acid sequence: CASSVGTGDFAEAFF. The chain uses TRBV25-1 and TRBJ1-1; TRBD1 aligns across 10 bases. The V and J ends lost 4 bases and 6 bases, in that order; junction bases with no gene match: 8. From germline, CDR1 is MGHDK and CDR2 SYGVNS. The CDR3 length is 15 residues.

This clone was seen once. The chain has TRBV5-6 and TRBJ2-7; TRBD2 matches at 8 bases. V gave up 5 bases and J gave up 2 bases; unmatched junction bases: 6. The germline gives CDR1 SGHDT, CDR2 YYEEEE. The CDR3 is 14 amino acids. CDR3 loop: CASSIAGLTYEQYF. The CDR3 DNA follows: TGTGCCAGCAGTATAGCGGGATTGACCTACGAGCAGTACTTC.

The rearrangement links TRBV5-8 to TRBJ2-7; the match to TRBD2 covers 14 bases. Germline CDR1 is SGHTS and CDR2 is YDEGEE. V was pared by 2 bases and J by 5 bases, with 6 bases of the junction left unmatched. The CDR3 extends over 16 amino acids. The CDR3 reads CASSFEPGLAGDEQYF. CDR3 DNA sequence: TGTGCCAGCAGCTTTGAGCCGGGACTAGCGGGAGACGAGCAGTACTTC.

The CDR3 sequence: CASSRAGVNTEAFF. The CDR3 region has the DNA TGTGCCAGCAGTCGCGCAGGGGTGAACACTGAAGCTTTCTTT. This chain joins TRBV28 and TRBJ1-1, with D maybe TRBD1 (6 bases). The ends were cut back, 5 bases at V and 0 bases at J, with 10 bases in the middle. From germline, CDR1 is MDHEN and CDR2 SYDVKM. This CDR3 has 14 amino acids.

The chain uses TRBV5-1 and TRBJ2-1, with D maybe TRBD2 (5 bases). Germline CDR1 is SGHRS and CDR2 is YFSETQ. Trimming removed 4 bases from V and 0 bases from J, with 14 bases in between. CDR3 length: 16 amino acids. CDR3 protein: CASSKNGMSSYNEQFF. The DNA for the CDR3 is TGCGCCAGCAGCAAAAACGGGATGAGCTCCTACAATGAGCAGTTCTTC.

For this clone: The sample has other DNA sequences that encode this CDR3 too. J is TRBJ1-5 and V is TRBV3-1 (or the pseudogene TRBV3-2); weak D call: TRBD1 (5 bases). This CDR3 comprises 13 residues. Germline V gene lookup returns CDR1 LGHDT and CDR2 YNNKEL (reference sequence). Trimming left V 0 bases short and J 5 bases short, with 5 bases between. CDR3 protein: CASSQDRDQPQHF. DNA for the CDR3: TGTGCCAGCAGCCAAGACAGGGATCAGCCCCAGCATTTT.

The V and J genes are TRBV2 and TRBJ1-2; TRBD1 aligns across 8 bases. This CDR3 is 15 amino acids long. J was trimmed by 0 bases and V by 8 bases; bases with no gene match: 8. Germline values: CDR1 SNHLY, CDR2 FYNNEI. The CDR3 nucleotides read TGTGCCAGCCGGACAGGGCCTCGAACTAACTATGGCTACACCTTC. Protein sequence: CASRTGPRTNYGYTF.

This chain uses TRBV5-1 with TRBJ2-1, with D perhaps being TRBD1 or TRBD2 (6 bases each). The V gene lost 7 bases and the J gene lost 10 bases, with 21 bases spanning the gap. Germline V gene sequence: CDR1 SGHRS, CDR2 YFSETQ. The CDR3 runs to 14 residues. CDR3: CASQLVGGTGEQFF. CDR3 nucleotide sequence: TGCGCCAGCCAGCTTGTAGGGGGGACTGGGGAGCAGTTCTTC.